One and the same sample provided the 31 T cell receptor beta chains below, sequenced in a study of shared clonotypes between healthy human individuals. Clones were read by immunoSEQ multiplex PCR, and TCRdb kept only the in-frame ones, dropping some. The table includes around 2.5 million clones, approximately 93% detected once. Specimen: naive CD4+ T cells from PBMCs. Subset: CD45RA+ positively selected. The source of these receptors is a man aged 18-30 years in good health. Some clones in this sample may be carry-over from other donors' samples.

The sample holds one count of this clone. This chain connects TRBV28 to TRBJ1-2, with D perhaps TRBD1 (5 bases). CDR3 length: 16 residues. Between the trimmed V and J ends, which lost 4 bases and 2 bases, there was a span of 17 bases. CDR1 is MDHEN, CDR2 SYDVKM, per germline. The CDR3 sequence: CASSSPLGVGNYGYTF. The CDR3 DNA follows: TGTGCCAGCAGTTCTCCCTTGGGGGTTGGCAACTATGGCTACACCTTC.

The V call is TRBV5-6, the J call TRBJ2-5; TRBD2 is a possible D gene (5 bases). There are 17 residues in the CDR3. CDR1 is SGHDT and CDR2 is YYEEEE in the germline V gene. The V end lost 0 bases, the J end lost 3 bases, and 18 bases lay between the germline ends. The CDR3 nucleotides are TGTGCCAGCAGCTTGGTGCGGCCTAGCAGGCCTGAAGAGACCCAGTACTTC. It is translated as CASSLVRPSRPEETQYF. Full variable domain (missing parts from reference TRBV5-6 and TRBJ2-5): DAGVTQSPTHLIKTRGQQVTLRCSPKSGHDTVSWYQQALGQGPQFIFQYYEEEERQRGNFPDRFSGHQFPNYSSELNVNALLLGDSALYLCASSLVRPSRPEETQYFGPGTRLLVL.

This chain uses TRBV6-5 with TRBJ2-1, with 9 nucleotides matching TRBD1. This CDR3 is 16 amino acids long. Per the germline V gene, CDR1 is MNHEY and CDR2 is SVGAGI. With 0 bases clipped from V and 8 bases from J, the junction kept 8 bases outside the gene matches. The CDR3 nucleotides read TGTGCCAGCAGTTACTCGACAGGGGGTAAGCGGCATGAGCAGTTCTTC. Translated: CASSYSTGGKRHEQFF.

As for this clone: Other DNA sequences in the sample encode the same CDR3. The chain combines TRBV29-1 with TRBJ2-3; D unresolved. CDR3 length: 11 amino acids. Trimming removed 3 bases at V and 2 bases at J, with 3 bases between. The germline V gene has CDR1 SQVTM and CDR2 ANQGSEA. The CDR3 DNA is TGCAGCGTTGAGGTCACAGATACGCAGTATTTT. This codes for CSVEVTDTQYF.

Turning to this clone: Within the sample, other DNA sequences also encode this same CDR3. V usage is TRBV5-1 and J usage is TRBJ2-7; tentative D call: TRBD2 (5 bases). CDR3 length: 14 amino acids. Germline V gene sequence: CDR1 SGHRS, CDR2 YFSETQ. V lost 3 bases, J lost 0 bases, and 10 bases lay in between. CDR3 nucleotides: TGCGCCAGCAGCTCTCTAGCTGCCTCCTACGAGCAGTACTTC. It yields the protein CASSSLAASYEQYF.

Notes on this clone: Other DNA sequences in the same sample also yield this CDR3. V usage is TRBV18 and J usage is TRBJ2-6; D ambiguous. CDR1 and CDR2 from the germline V gene are KGHSH and LQKENI. The V gene lost 3 bases and the J gene lost 0 bases, with 9 bases spanning the gap. The CDR3 length is 16 residues. The CDR3 DNA follows: TGTGCCAGCTCACCGGGTCAGCCCTCTGGGGCCAACGTCCTGACTTTC. Its protein is CASSPGQPSGANVLTF.

The chain couples TRBV4-3 to TRBJ2-1, with 9 bases aligning to TRBD1. The CDR3 totals 20 residues. The V gene end was trimmed by 4 bases and the J gene end by 1 base; junction bases not matched to a gene: 17. The germline CDR1 and CDR2 sequences are LGHNA and YSLEER. The CDR3, as DNA: TGCGCCAGCAGCCTACACCCCCCTCAACAGGGGGCCATATCCTACAATGAGCAGTTCTTC. Its translation: CASSLHPPQQGAISYNEQFF.

This sequence joins TRBV7-9 and TRBJ2-3; a weak D match, TRBD2 (5 bases). The germline CDR1 and CDR2 sequences are SEHNR and FQNEAQ (reference sequence). Trimming stripped 1 base from V and 6 bases from J, with 11 bases between. The CDR3 is 14 residues long. The CDR3 spells CASSLVSSKDTQYF. CDR3 nucleotides: TGTGCCAGCAGCTTAGTCTCTAGCAAGGATACGCAGTATTTT. The variable domain in full, with the rest retrieved from reference TRBV7-9 and TRBJ2-3, is DTGVSQNPRHKITKRGQNVTFRCDPISEHNRLYWYRQTLGQGPEFLTYFQNEAQLEKSRLLSDRFSAERPKGSFSTLEIQRTEQGDSAMYLCASSLVSSKDTQYFGPGTRLTVL.

This clone was seen a few times. This chain connects TRBV11-2 to TRBJ2-7; the D gene is possibly TRBD2 (6 bases). The germline CDR1 and CDR2 sequences are SGHAT and FQNNGV. This CDR3 has 14 amino acids. V was pared by 3 bases and J by 3 bases, with 12 bases between. The CDR3 is CASSLTGTVYEQYF. The CDR3 coding sequence is TGTGCCAGCAGCTTGACTGGGACTGTCTACGAGCAGTACTTC. The full variable domain, with the rest looked up from reference TRBV11-2 and TRBJ2-7, is EAGVAQSPRYKIIEKRQSVAFWCNPISGHATLYWYQQILGQGPKLLIQFQNNGVVDDSQLPKDRFSAERLKGVDSTLKIQPAKLEDSAVYLCASSLTGTVYEQYFGPGTRLTVT.

The chain is built from TRBV9 and TRBJ2-1; 12 bases match TRBD2. In germline, CDR1 is SGDLS, CDR2 YYNGEE. Germline trimming cut 2 bases from V and 9 bases from J; bases unmatched to any gene: 12. CDR3 length: 17 amino acids. The CDR3 DNA reads TGTGCCAGCAGCGTTCCCTCGACTAGCGGGAGAGATAGTGAGCAGTTCTTC. Amino acid sequence: CASSVPSTSGRDSEQFF.

The DNA for the CDR3 is TGTGCCAGCAGCCGATTGCCAGCGGGAGGCCCCCCTTACGAGCAGTACTTC. This translates into CASSRLPAGGPPYEQYF. This chain links TRBV5-5 with TRBJ2-7; 9 positions match TRBD2. The CDR3 sequence is 17 residues long. Trimming at V came to 4 bases and at J to 4 bases, leaving 15 bases not matched to a gene. Germline V gene data show CDR1 as SGHKS and CDR2 as YYEKEE (reference sequence).

The chain links TRBV5-4 to TRBJ2-7; TRBD1 matches at 9 bases. The V gene end was trimmed by 3 bases and the J gene end by 4 bases; junction bases not matched to a gene: 11. The CDR3 sequence is 16 residues long. Germline loops: CDR1 SGHNT, CDR2 YYREEE (reference sequence). The CDR3 here is CASSWGQDRGKYEQYF. The CDR3 DNA reads TGTGCCAGCAGCTGGGGGCAGGACAGGGGAAAATACGAGCAGTACTTC. The entire variable domain, with the rest obtained from reference TRBV5-4 and TRBJ2-7, is as follows: ETGVTQSPTHLIKTRGQQVTLRCSSQSGHNTVSWYQQALGQGPQFIFQYYREEENGRGNFPPRFSGLQFPNYSSELNVNALELDDSALYLCASSWGQDRGKYEQYFGPGTRLTVT.

This rearrangement joins TRBV28 to TRBJ2-1; TRBD1 matches at 10 bases. CDR3 length: 14 amino acids. CDR1 and CDR2 (germline): MDHEN, SYDVKM. Losses at the gene ends were 8 bases for V and 7 bases for J; bases not matched to a gene: 8. The CDR3 reads CASGGTGEWNEQFF. In nucleotides, the CDR3 is TGTGCCAGCGGCGGGACAGGGGAGTGGAATGAGCAGTTCTTC.

Concerning this clone: The sample holds other DNA sequences that translate to the same CDR3. The V gene is TRBV11-2, the J gene TRBJ2-7, with D perhaps being TRBD1 or TRBD2 (5 bases each). The CDR3 spans 14 residues. Trimming left V 0 bases short and J 0 bases short, with 6 bases between. Germline V gene sequence: CDR1 SGHAT, CDR2 FQNNGV. This chain's CDR3 is CASSLDGGSYEQYF. The CDR3 nucleotides are TGTGCCAGCAGCTTAGATGGGGGCTCCTACGAGCAGTACTTC.

In this sample, this clone turned up once. The chain joins TRBV9 to TRBJ2-5; TRBD1 matches 10 bases. The V segment lost 4 bases and the J segment 4 bases; nucleotides outside the gene matches: 4. There are 14 residues in the CDR3. Germline V gene data show CDR1 as SGDLS and CDR2 as YYNGEE. CDR3 DNA: TGTGCCAGCAGCAAGACAGGGGGCGGAGAGACCCAGTACTTC. Protein sequence: CASSKTGGGETQYF.

The chain carries TRBV5-1 and TRBJ2-5; 15 bases align to TRBD2. Germline CDR1 SGHRS, CDR2 YFSETQ. The CDR3 is 17 residues long. V dropped 4 bases and J dropped 7; count of bases not matched to a gene: 11. The CDR3 is CASSPGLAGGRSGTQYF. For the CDR3, the DNA is TGCGCCAGCAGCCCCGGACTAGCGGGAGGGAGGTCGGGGACCCAGTACTTC.

This rearrangement joins TRBV2 to TRBJ2-3; 9 nucleotides match TRBD2. CDR3 length: 16 residues. J gave up 4 bases and V 6 bases, and 11 bases lay outside the gene matches. Germline CDR1 and CDR2: SNHLY and FYNNEI. The CDR3 DNA is TGTGCCAGCAGGCTTGACGGACTAGCGTTGGCAGATACGCAGTATTTT. Amino acid sequence: CASRLDGLALADTQYF.

The V and J genes are TRBV2 and TRBJ2-7; the match to TRBD2 covers 14 bases. V shed 7 bases, J shed 6 bases, and the junction held 2 bases outside the gene matches. CDR3 length: 13 amino acids. Germline assignment: CDR1 SNHLY and CDR2 FYNNEI. The CDR3 is CASNGLAGGEQYF. CDR3 bases: TGTGCCAGCAACGGACTAGCGGGAGGCGAGCAGTACTTC.

Notes on this clone: The same CDR3 arises from other DNA sequences in this sample as well. This sequence joins TRBV5-1 and TRBJ2-1, with D possibly being TRBD2 (6 bases). The CDR3 length is 15 residues. Trimming took 4 bases from V and 0 from J, leaving 11 bases between them. CDR1 is SGHRS, CDR2 YFSETQ, per germline. CDR3 in DNA: TGCGCCAGCAGCCTTAGCGGAAGCTCCTACAATGAGCAGTTCTTC. Translating gives CASSLSGSSYNEQFF. The full variable domain, in which reference TRBV5-1 and TRBJ2-1 provide the parts outside the CDR3, is KAGVTQTPRYLIKTRGQQVTLSCSPISGHRSVSWYQQTPGQGLQFLFEYFSETQRNKGNFPGRFSGRQFSNSRSEMNVSTLELGDSALYLCASSLSGSSYNEQFFGPGTRLTVL.

The chain recombines TRBV5-6 with TRBJ1-2; 8 positions match TRBD1. There are 15 residues in the CDR3. Germline V gene data show CDR1 as SGHDT and CDR2 as YYEEEE. V was pared by 3 bases and J by 8 bases, with 12 bases of the junction left unmatched. This CDR3 is CASSSPGTGPMGYTF. The CDR3, as DNA: TGTGCCAGCAGCTCCCCCGGGACAGGACCTATGGGCTACACCTTC.

V gene TRBV15 combines with J gene TRBJ2-5; 7 nucleotides match TRBD1. V lost 1 base and J lost 4; bases outside the gene matches: 9. This CDR3 is 16 amino acids long. Germline values: CDR1 LNHNV, CDR2 YYDKDF (reference sequence). The CDR3 DNA reads TGTGCCACCAGCAGAGGAACCGACAGGGTGTCAGAGACCCAGTACTTC. This sequence encodes CATSRGTDRVSETQYF. The whole variable domain, filled in from reference TRBV15 and TRBJ2-5, reads DAMVIQNPRYQVTQFGKPVTLSCSQTLNHNVMYWYQQKSSQAPKLLFHYYDKDFNNEADTPDNFQSRRPNTSFCFLDIRSPGLGDTAMYLCATSRGTDRVSETQYFGPGTRLLVL.

The chain combines TRBV7-9 with TRBJ2-7; D ambiguous. Between the trimmed V and J ends, which lost 5 bases and 3 bases, there was a span of 23 bases. Germline values: CDR1 SEHNR, CDR2 FQNEAQ (reference sequence). The CDR3 has 17 amino acids. Here the CDR3 reads CASSHLHEDRPVYEQYF. CDR3 nucleotide sequence: TGTGCCAGCAGCCATCTCCACGAGGACCGACCCGTCTACGAGCAGTACTTC.

This clone has just a few counts. This sequence joins TRBV28 and TRBJ1-2; D is ambiguous. V lost 7 bases, J lost 5 bases, and 14 bases lay in between. In germline, CDR1 is MDHEN, CDR2 SYDVKM. This CDR3 is 13 amino acids long. The CDR3 sequence is CASTERDWYGYTF. The CDR3 DNA sequence: TGTGCCAGCACGGAGCGGGATTGGTATGGCTACACCTTC.

This chain joins TRBV29-1 and TRBJ2-2; TRBD2 aligns across 14 bases. This CDR3 has 16 residues. The germline V gene encodes CDR1 SQVTM and CDR2 ANQGSEA. The trim removed 6 bases at V and 1 base at J, leaving 4 bases unmatched. The CDR3 DNA is TGCAGCGTCGCTGGACTAGCGGGAGGGAACACCGGGGAGCTGTTTTTT. Its translation: CSVAGLAGGNTGELFF.

The chain uses TRBV7-9 and TRBJ2-1; 10 bases agree with TRBD2. CDR1 and CDR2 (germline): SEHNR, FQNEAQ (reference sequence). CDR3 length: 15 residues. With 5 bases clipped from V and 3 bases from J, the junction kept 4 bases outside the gene matches. Here the CDR3 reads CASSLIAGGYNEQFF. The CDR3 bases are TGTGCCAGCAGCCTCATAGCGGGAGGCTACAATGAGCAGTTCTTC.

The V and J genes are TRBV7-9 and TRBJ1-4; D gene uncertain. Germline-derived CDR1 and CDR2 are SEHNR and FQNEAQ (reference sequence). CDR3 length equals 15 residues. The V end lost 5 bases, the J end lost 6 bases, and 16 bases lay between the germline ends. The CDR3 nucleotides are TGTGCCAGCAGCCAGACTAGCGGGTTTGATGAAAAACTGTTTTTT. Translated, it gives CASSQTSGFDEKLFF. The full variable domain, completed using reference TRBV7-9 and TRBJ1-4, is DTGVSQNPRHKITKRGQNVTFRCDPISEHNRLYWYRQTLGQGPEFLTYFQNEAQLEKSRLLSDRFSAERPKGSFSTLEIQRTEQGDSAMYLCASSQTSGFDEKLFFGSGTQLSVL.

CDR3 region: CASSDQVLGANVLTF. DNA for the CDR3: TGTGCCAGCAGTGACCAGGTGTTAGGGGCCAACGTCCTGACTTTC. This chain joins TRBV2 and TRBJ2-6; D is uncertain. Germline assignment: CDR1 SNHLY and CDR2 FYNNEI. The CDR3 has 15 residues. The V end was cut by 3 bases, the J end by 4 bases, with 10 bases between. The variable domain in full, with the rest retrieved from reference TRBV2 and TRBJ2-6, is EPEVTQTPSHQVTQMGQEVILRCVPISNHLYFYWYRQILGQKVEFLVSFYNNEISEKSEIFDDQFSVERPDGSNFTLKIRSTKLEDSAMYFCASSDQVLGANVLTFGAGSRLTVL.

The rearrangement links TRBV11-2 to TRBJ2-4; tentatively, D is TRBD2 (5 bases). Germline CDR1 is SGHAT and CDR2 is FQNNGV. There are 14 residues in the CDR3. Between the trimmed V and J ends, which lost 2 bases and 13 bases, there was a span of 18 bases. The CDR3 is CASSLMTPGRHQYF. Written as DNA, the CDR3 is TGTGCCAGCAGCTTAATGACTCCGGGAAGGCACCAGTACTTC.

V gene TRBV6-5 combines with J gene TRBJ2-1; D unclear. This CDR3 spans 11 amino acids. The germline V and J ends were trimmed by 6 bases and 10 bases, with 10 bases remaining between them. CDR1 is MNHEY and CDR2 is SVGAGI in the germline V gene. This chain's CDR3 is CASRRSQEQFF. CDR3 sequence (DNA): TGTGCCAGCAGACGATCACAAGAGCAGTTCTTC.

The chain recombines TRBV30 with TRBJ1-5; D is ambiguous. The CDR3 has 13 residues. The germline V and J ends were trimmed by 2 bases and 0 bases, with 5 bases remaining between them. The germline CDR1 and CDR2 sequences are GTSNPN and SVGIG (reference sequence). Here the CDR3 reads CAWSLRSNQPQHF. For the CDR3, the DNA is TGTGCCTGGAGTTTGCGTAGCAATCAGCCCCAGCATTTT.

The V and J genes are TRBV5-1 and TRBJ1-3, with TRBD1 matching 7 bases. Germline lookup yields CDR1 SGHRS and CDR2 YFSETQ. The CDR3 is 15 amino acids. The ends lost 6 bases at V and 2 bases at J; junction bases unmatched: 8. In DNA, the CDR3 is TGCGCCAGCACCCTACAGGGGATTGCTGGAAACACCATATATTTT. It is translated as CASTLQGIAGNTIYF. The full variable domain, rest sourced from reference TRBV5-1 and TRBJ1-3, is KAGVTQTPRYLIKTRGQQVTLSCSPISGHRSVSWYQQTPGQGLQFLFEYFSETQRNKGNFPGRFSGRQFSNSRSEMNVSTLELGDSALYLCASTLQGIAGNTIYFGEGSWLTVV.